A selection of T cell receptor beta chains follows, all from one sample in a study of blood T cell repertoires in COVID-19. The repertoire was sequenced with immunoSEQ multiplex PCR; TCRdb's copy has only in-frame clones and lacks some. The table lists approximately 190,000 clones, 82% of them singletons. What was sequenced was PBMCs or T cells enriched from blood (not recorded which). Receptors were obtained from a woman aged 55-70 years with acute COVID-19. Each CDR3 is given with its conserved first and last residue. Fields, in order: V gene, J gene, CDR3 protein.

v_gene: TRBV7-9
j_gene: TRBJ2-7
CDR3aa: CASSPRPYYEQYF

v_gene: TRBV7-6
j_gene: TRBJ1-1
CDR3aa: CASSLDSPTEAFF

v_gene: TRBV18
j_gene: TRBJ1-6
CDR3aa: CASSKRTGDNSPLHF

v_gene: TRBV5-1
j_gene: TRBJ2-2
CDR3aa: CASSLSASGNTGELFF

v_gene: TRBV7-2
j_gene: TRBJ1-1
CDR3aa: CASSTGRGTEAFF

v_gene: TRBV14
j_gene: TRBJ1-1
CDR3aa: CASSLGTGALEAFF

v_gene: TRBV6-2/TRBV6-3
j_gene: TRBJ2-1
CDR3aa: CASSYYGTGNSWDEQFF

v_gene: TRBV13
j_gene: TRBJ2-1
CDR3aa: CASSLDPPLRGRANEQFF

v_gene: TRBV27
j_gene: TRBJ1-6
CDR3aa: CASRRTPTGTPLHF

v_gene: TRBV6-5
j_gene: TRBJ1-1
CDR3aa: CASSLQGFPNTEAFF

v_gene: TRBV28
j_gene: TRBJ1-2
CDR3aa: CASSSVPTGVRGYTF

v_gene: TRBV19
j_gene: TRBJ1-3
CDR3aa: CASRKQVTGNTIYF

v_gene: TRBV3-1/TRBV3-2
j_gene: TRBJ1-3
CDR3aa: CASTQTEGESGNTIYF

v_gene: TRBV7-6
j_gene: TRBJ2-3
CDR3aa: CASSLSGGGDTQYF

v_gene: TRBV19
j_gene: TRBJ1-1
CDR3aa: CASSSGQGAEAFF

v_gene: TRBV5-1
j_gene: TRBJ1-6
CDR3aa: CASSLTDLNSPLHF

v_gene: TRBV4-3
j_gene: TRBJ2-1
CDR3aa: CASSQALSHPLYNEQFF

v_gene: TRBV5-6
j_gene: TRBJ2-2
CDR3aa: CASSLALAGARELFF

v_gene: TRBV3-1/TRBV3-2
j_gene: TRBJ2-2
CDR3aa: CASSRDRVFNTGELFF

v_gene: TRBV4-2
j_gene: TRBJ1-5
CDR3aa: CASSQAQGGSNQPQHF

v_gene: TRBV11-2
j_gene: TRBJ2-2
CDR3aa: CASSLVTGGTGELFF

v_gene: TRBV12-5
j_gene: TRBJ2-7
CDR3aa: CASGSGREERPYEQYF

v_gene: TRBV27
j_gene: TRBJ1-2
CDR3aa: CASSSGTAYGYTF

v_gene: TRBV10-2
j_gene: TRBJ1-4
CDR3aa: CASSDSRYGEKLFF

v_gene: TRBV2
j_gene: TRBJ2-7
CDR3aa: CASNGLGGLEQYF

v_gene: TRBV4-1
j_gene: TRBJ2-5
CDR3aa: CASSQERGRGGINQETQYF

v_gene: TRBV9
j_gene: TRBJ1-1
CDR3aa: CASSVAGQMNTEAFF

v_gene: TRBV18
j_gene: TRBJ2-3
CDR3aa: CASSPRTFSSTDTQYF

v_gene: TRBV4-1
j_gene: TRBJ2-3
CDR3aa: CASSQDLLAEITDTQYF

v_gene: TRBV19
j_gene: TRBJ2-7
CDR3aa: CASSKTDRPPYEQYF

v_gene: TRBV28
j_gene: TRBJ1-2
CDR3aa: CASSLLAGGRNYGYTF

v_gene: TRBV7-2
j_gene: TRBJ1-1
CDR3aa: CASSLFGGDTEAFF

v_gene: TRBV6-5
j_gene: TRBJ2-5
CDR3aa: CASTQGLMGETQYF

v_gene: TRBV19
j_gene: TRBJ1-5
CDR3aa: CASSMDRGGDSNQPQHF

v_gene: TRBV9
j_gene: TRBJ1-1
CDR3aa: CASSTRFSGGNTEAFF

v_gene: TRBV7-2
j_gene: TRBJ2-1
CDR3aa: CASSLDRGPYNEQFF

v_gene: TRBV19
j_gene: TRBJ2-2
CDR3aa: CASSITGAGELFF

v_gene: TRBV5-4
j_gene: TRBJ2-7
CDR3aa: CASHAAGTGSEDEQYF

v_gene: TRBV27
j_gene: TRBJ1-1
CDR3aa: CASSFRQGNTEAFF

v_gene: TRBV5-4
j_gene: TRBJ1-1
CDR3aa: CASSPGGVMNTEAFF

v_gene: TRBV27
j_gene: TRBJ2-7
CDR3aa: CASSTPGLVPLHEQYF

v_gene: TRBV19
j_gene: TRBJ1-5
CDR3aa: CASSIQGWQPQHF

v_gene: TRBV20-1
j_gene: TRBJ2-3
CDR3aa: CSARAADTQYF

v_gene: TRBV10-3
j_gene: TRBJ2-1
CDR3aa: CAISEGRGFSDEQFF

v_gene: TRBV6-5
j_gene: TRBJ2-5
CDR3aa: CASSLIQGFVETQYF

v_gene: TRBV6-5
j_gene: TRBJ1-2
CDR3aa: CASSPLQGPNYGYTF

v_gene: TRBV19
j_gene: TRBJ1-2
CDR3aa: CASSSNRAWGYTF

v_gene: TRBV6-4
j_gene: TRBJ2-6
CDR3aa: CASSPQGSGANVLTF

v_gene: TRBV11-2
j_gene: TRBJ2-3
CDR3aa: CASSLAPQRRQYF

v_gene: TRBV5-1
j_gene: TRBJ1-6
CDR3aa: CASRFPGQFNSPLHF

v_gene: TRBV18
j_gene: TRBJ2-2
CDR3aa: CASSPAFGTGDTGELFF

v_gene: TRBV30
j_gene: TRBJ1-1
CDR3aa: CAWSVILRPTRGTEAFF

v_gene: TRBV30
j_gene: TRBJ1-1
CDR3aa: CAWATGTEAFF

v_gene: TRBV7-9
j_gene: TRBJ2-3
CDR3aa: CASPHVAGAEGGTDTQYF

v_gene: TRBV7-2
j_gene: TRBJ1-4
CDR3aa: CASSPTTGGLGKLFF